Given below is one T cell receptor beta chain in context. Its antigen is unknown. The germline CDR1 and CDR2 sequences are MDHEN and SYDVKM. This CDR3 region has 12 residues. V was cut by 6 bases and J by 4 bases, with 8 bases left in between. PBMCs, the starting material, were the source of sorted CD4+ and CD8+ T cells. This entry belongs to a study of CD8+ T cells in alopecia areata. Extracted RNA was reverse transcribed, and the resulting cDNA served as sequencing template. TCRdb keeps only in-frame clones here, not all; method: immunoSEQ multiplex PCR. The table includes more than 100,000 clones, approximately 52% detected once. Study conclusions and caveats: TCR sharing was clearer in mice than between patients, perhaps partly owing to patient HLA diversity.

Sequenced input: CD4+ T cells sorted from blood. The rearrangement joins TRBV28 to TRBJ2-3, with D unclear. The source is a human donor in good health. The CDR3: CASSPRPDTQYF. CDR3 DNA sequence: TGTGCCAGCAGCCCTAGGCCAGATACGCAGTATTTT.